The 27 T cell receptor beta chains presented below share a single source sample, sequenced in a study of cytomegalovirus exposure and HLA in healthy donors. Amplification used 60 Vbeta primers and 13 Jbeta primers. Profiled with immunoSEQ multiplex PCR; TCRdb holds only in-frame clones, not every one. This sample has about 91,000 clones, with around 89% found just once. What was sequenced was PBMCs. The source is a man aged 18 to 30 in good health and CMV-seronegative.

This rearrangement joins TRBV5-4 to TRBJ1-6, with unresolved D. The V and J ends lost 1 base and 7 bases respectively, with 9 bases between them. Germline lookup yields CDR1 SGHNT and CDR2 YYREEE (reference sequence). This CDR3 has 14 amino acids. The CDR3 protein is CASSLQQPNSPLHF. Written as DNA, the CDR3 is TGTGCCAGCAGCTTGCAACAGCCAAATTCACCCCTCCACTTT.

The chain joins TRBV7-2 to TRBJ2-5; 7 bases map to TRBD2. Judging by the DNA end, TRBJ2-7 fits better; the J call may be wrong. Germline assignment: CDR1 SGHTA and CDR2 FQGNSA. This CDR3 is 16 amino acids long. DNA of the CDR3: TGTGCCAGCAGCTTGAGTGCGGGAGCCTCCCCCTACGAGCAGTACTTC. Amino acid sequence: CASSLSAGASPYEQYF.

The chain combines TRBV5-6 with TRBJ2-7; D is perhaps TRBD1 (5 bases). Germline CDR1 and CDR2: SGHDT and YYEEEE. Trimming took off 0 bases at V and 6 bases at J, with 10 bases between the two ends. CDR3 length: 13 amino acids. CDR3 nucleotides: TGTGCCAGCAGCTTGGGCAGGGTGGGCGAGCAGTACTTC. Translated: CASSLGRVGEQYF.

The chain combines TRBV19 with TRBJ1-3; 9 bases match TRBD1. V shed 9 bases, J shed 1 base, and the junction held 10 bases outside the gene matches. The germline V gene has CDR1 LNHDA and CDR2 SQIVND (reference sequence). This CDR3 has 16 residues. CDR3 sequence: CASMDRGSSSGNTIYF. The CDR3 region has the DNA TGTGCCAGCATGGACAGGGGATCTTCATCTGGAAACACCATATATTTT.

The chain links TRBV2 to TRBJ1-6; tentative D call: TRBD1 (5 bases). Germline V CDR1 and CDR2: SNHLY, FYNNEI. V was shortened by 8 bases and J by 4 bases, with 15 bases between the two germline ends. This CDR3 contains 15 residues. The CDR3 loop reads CASGPSAGYNSPLHF. The CDR3 DNA sequence: TGTGCCAGCGGCCCCTCGGCAGGGTATAATTCACCCCTCCACTTT.

The chain recombines TRBV11-2 with TRBJ2-3, with 11 bases lining up with TRBD2. V shed 3 bases and J 5 bases; nucleotides not matched to a gene: 7. This CDR3 is 16 amino acids long. Germline V gene data show CDR1 as SGHAT and CDR2 as FQNNGV. As DNA, the CDR3 is TGTGCCAGCAGCTTTCAGTCTAGCGGGAGGAGAGATACGCAGTATTTT. Translated: CASSFQSSGRRDTQYF.

In this sample, this clone turned up once. This rearrangement joins TRBV29-1 to TRBJ1-2, with D unclear. The length of the CDR3 is 11 residues. The V end lost 4 bases, the J end lost 6 bases, and 9 bases lay between the germline ends. The germline CDR1 and CDR2 sequences are SQVTM and ANQGSEA. The CDR3 sequence: CSVAKGDGYTF. DNA of the CDR3: TGCAGCGTTGCAAAGGGAGATGGCTACACCTTC.

The V call is TRBV5-1, the J call TRBJ2-1, with 7 positions matching TRBD2. Per germline, CDR1 SGHRS and CDR2 YFSETQ. The CDR3 is 14 amino acids. Unmatched junction bases numbered 4, after V lost 2 bases and J lost 5 bases. The CDR3 loop reads CASSFLADHNEQFF. The CDR3, as DNA: TGCGCCAGCAGCTTCCTAGCGGACCACAATGAGCAGTTCTTC.

This clone was counted only a few times. The chain employs TRBV2 and TRBJ2-3; TRBD2 agrees at 11 bases. V shed 6 bases and J 6 bases; nucleotides not matched to a gene: 11. The length of the CDR3 is 16 residues. The V gene's germline CDR1 is SNHLY and CDR2 FYNNEI. The CDR3 reads CASSKSLAGGQDTQYF. The DNA for the CDR3 is TGTGCCAGCAGCAAAAGCCTAGCGGGAGGACAGGATACGCAGTATTTT.

The gene calls are TRBV11-2 and TRBJ2-3; 8 bases agree with TRBD1. Germline V gene lookup returns CDR1 SGHAT and CDR2 FQNNGV. The CDR3 is 15 residues long. Trimming took 5 bases from V and 1 from J; bases not matched to a gene: 5. The CDR3 DNA is TGTGCCAGCAGCAACGGACAGGGAGGCACAGATACGCAGTATTTT. This gives the protein CASSNGQGGTDTQYF.

The chain uses TRBV27 and TRBJ2-7; the match to TRBD1 covers 9 bases. The V segment lost 1 base and the J segment 9 bases; nucleotides outside the gene matches: 13. Germline V lookup: CDR1 MNHEY, CDR2 SMNVEV (reference sequence). This CDR3 region has 16 residues. The CDR3 nucleotides are TGTGCCAGCAGTTTATTGGGGACAGGGATCACCAGATGGCAGTACTTC. Its protein product is CASSLLGTGITRWQYF.

V is TRBV19 and J is TRBJ1-5; 9 bases are shared with TRBD1. Germline-derived CDR1 and CDR2 are LNHDA and SQIVND (reference sequence). V trimming: 3 bases; J trimming: 0 bases; junction bases outside the gene matches: 9. The CDR3 runs 18 residues. This chain's CDR3 is CASSMTRQGVNSNQPQHF. CDR3 bases: TGTGCCAGTAGTATGACGAGACAGGGGGTGAATAGCAATCAGCCCCAGCATTTT.

The chain is built from TRBV28 and TRBJ2-5; the D gene is possibly TRBD1 (5 bases). The end of the DNA is better explained by TRBJ2-7, so the J call may be wrong. The CDR3 covers 12 residues. Germline V CDR1 and CDR2: MDHEN, SYDVKM. In nucleotides, the CDR3 is TGTGCCAGCAGGGGGCCCCAGTACGAGCAGTACTTC. Encoded protein: CASRGPQYEQYF.

The J gene is TRBJ2-1, the V gene TRBV7-2, with 10 bases aligning to TRBD1. Trimming removed 5 bases from V and 12 bases from J; junction bases left unmatched: 4. The germline V gene encodes CDR1 SGHTA and CDR2 FQGNSA. The CDR3 is 12 amino acids. In DNA, the CDR3 is TGTGCCAGCAGCCGGGACAGGGGTTGGCAGTTCTTC. Its translation: CASSRDRGWQFF.

The CDR3 sequence: CASSRGQGEGRTEAFF. CDR3 bases: TGCGCCAGCAGCCGCGGACAGGGGGAGGGTCGCACTGAAGCTTTCTTT. The rearrangement uses TRBV5-1 and TRBJ1-1; 10 bases map to TRBD1. The CDR3 has 16 amino acids. After removal of 4 bases from V and 4 bases from J, the junction contained 10 bases not matched to a gene. Germline V gives CDR1 SGHRS, CDR2 YFSETQ. The full variable domain, in which reference TRBV5-1 and TRBJ1-1 provide the parts outside the CDR3, is KAGVTQTPRYLIKTRGQQVTLSCSPISGHRSVSWYQQTPGQGLQFLFEYFSETQRNKGNFPGRFSGRQFSNSRSEMNVSTLELGDSALYLCASSRGQGEGRTEAFFGQGTRLTVV.

The genes are TRBV6-1 and TRBJ1-1; 9 bases match TRBD1. V shed 8 bases, J shed 5 bases, and the junction held 9 bases outside the gene matches. This CDR3 has 14 amino acids. Germline V gene lookup returns CDR1 MNHNS and CDR2 SASEGT. CDR3 residues: CASRVGQGLTEAFF. CDR3 bases: TGTGCCAGCCGAGTGGGACAGGGTTTGACTGAAGCTTTCTTT.

This CDR3 is CASSMQQGNEKLFF. CDR3 DNA: TGCGCCAGCAGCATGCAACAGGGTAATGAAAAACTGTTTTTT. This chain connects TRBV5-1 to TRBJ1-4, with TRBD1 as a possible D gene (6 bases). CDR1 is SGHRS, CDR2 YFSETQ, per germline. V shed 4 bases and J shed 4 bases, with 11 bases lying between them. This CDR3 has 14 residues.

V usage is TRBV7-8 and J usage is TRBJ2-6, with TRBD2 identical over 7 bases. In germline, CDR1 is SGHVS, CDR2 FQNEAQ. This CDR3 spans 13 amino acids. V lost 8 bases and J lost 4; bases outside the gene matches: 2. As DNA, the CDR3 is TGTGCCAGCGGGAGGGACGGGGCCAACGTCCTGACTTTC. This encodes CASGRDGANVLTF.

V is TRBV29-1 and J is TRBJ2-4; 9 bases map to TRBD2. Germline V gene lookup returns CDR1 SQVTM and CDR2 ANQGSEA. The V and J ends lost 4 bases and 9 bases, in that order; junction bases with no gene match: 16. The CDR3 totals 16 residues. CDR3 nucleotides: TGCAGCGTTGTTCCTAGCGGGGAAGGGGCCCGGGGCATTCAGTACTTC. Translated: CSVVPSGEGARGIQYF.

The chain combines TRBV6-1 with TRBJ1-2, with 10 bases that match TRBD1. Germline V gene data show CDR1 as MNHNS and CDR2 as SASEGT. This CDR3 is 15 amino acids long. Losses at the gene ends were 6 bases for V and 5 bases for J; bases not matched to a gene: 9. CDR3 DNA: TGTGCCAGCAGCCAGACAGGGGGCGAGGGGTATGGCTACACCTTC. Encoded protein: CASSQTGGEGYGYTF.

CDR3: CASSPKLFRNTGELFF. CDR3 sequence (DNA): TGTGCCAGCTCCCCGAAGTTGTTCAGGAACACCGGGGAGCTGTTTTTT. V and J are TRBV19 and TRBJ2-2; D ambiguous. This CDR3 comprises 16 residues. V dropped 9 bases and J dropped 1 base, with 18 bases sitting between them. The germline V gene encodes CDR1 LNHDA and CDR2 SQIVND (reference sequence).

J is TRBJ1-5 and V is TRBV7-3; 9 positions agree with TRBD1. In germline, CDR1 is SGHTA, CDR2 FQGTGA. This CDR3 is built from 15 residues. V gave up 6 bases and J gave up 3 bases; unmatched junction bases: 6. CDR3 residues: CASRKDRGFNQPQHF. The CDR3 DNA follows: TGTGCCAGCAGGAAAGACAGGGGGTTCAATCAGCCCCAGCATTTT.

As for this clone: The sample contains more than one DNA sequence encoding this CDR3. The rearrangement links TRBV7-8 to TRBJ1-4; D is unresolved. Trimming stripped 1 base from V and 7 bases from J, with 16 bases between. The CDR3 loop spans 16 amino acids. Germline-derived CDR1 and CDR2 are SGHVS and FQNEAQ. Written as DNA, the CDR3 is TGTGCCAGCAGCTTAGGATCGCGAATCGAGAGTGAAAAACTGTTTTTT. Protein: CASSLGSRIESEKLFF.

J is TRBJ1-2 and V is TRBV7-3; D remains unclear. Germline CDR1 is SGHTA and CDR2 is FQGTGA. Trimming removed 5 bases at V and 2 bases at J, with 9 bases between. The CDR3 covers 13 residues. CDR3 protein: CASSPRHNYGYTF. DNA of the CDR3: TGTGCCAGCAGCCCTCGACACAACTATGGCTACACCTTC.

This clone was seen a handful of times. The chain has TRBV4-1 and TRBJ1-1; D may be TRBD1 (5 bases). The germline CDR1 and CDR2 sequences are MGHRA and YSYEKL. This CDR3 comprises 13 residues. Trimming removed 8 bases at V and 1 base at J, with 11 bases between. The chain's CDR3 is CASHGGRNTEAFF. The CDR3 nucleotides are TGCGCCAGCCACGGGGGGAGGAACACTGAAGCTTTCTTT.

This clone was picked up one time. The V and J genes are TRBV11-2 and TRBJ2-5, with D unresolved. The germline CDR1 and CDR2 sequences are SGHAT and FQNNGV. The CDR3 spans 15 residues. Deletions cut 1 base from V and 1 base from J, with 10 bases between. The CDR3 here is CASSLGPNPQETQYF. Written as DNA, the CDR3 is TGTGCCAGCAGCTTAGGGCCCAACCCCCAAGAGACCCAGTACTTC. The full variable domain, in which reference TRBV11-2 and TRBJ2-5 provide the parts outside the CDR3, is EAGVAQSPRYKIIEKRQSVAFWCNPISGHATLYWYQQILGQGPKLLIQFQNNGVVDDSQLPKDRFSAERLKGVDSTLKIQPAKLEDSAVYLCASSLGPNPQETQYFGPGTRLLVL.

The chain uses TRBV7-2 and TRBJ1-2; D may be TRBD1 (5 bases). The germline CDR1 and CDR2 sequences are SGHTA and FQGNSA. CDR3 length: 14 residues. V lost 3 bases to trimming and J lost 2 bases, with 10 bases between them. CDR3 in amino acids: CASSFVTVNYGYTF. For the CDR3, the DNA is TGTGCCAGCAGCTTCGTGACAGTAAACTATGGCTACACCTTC.